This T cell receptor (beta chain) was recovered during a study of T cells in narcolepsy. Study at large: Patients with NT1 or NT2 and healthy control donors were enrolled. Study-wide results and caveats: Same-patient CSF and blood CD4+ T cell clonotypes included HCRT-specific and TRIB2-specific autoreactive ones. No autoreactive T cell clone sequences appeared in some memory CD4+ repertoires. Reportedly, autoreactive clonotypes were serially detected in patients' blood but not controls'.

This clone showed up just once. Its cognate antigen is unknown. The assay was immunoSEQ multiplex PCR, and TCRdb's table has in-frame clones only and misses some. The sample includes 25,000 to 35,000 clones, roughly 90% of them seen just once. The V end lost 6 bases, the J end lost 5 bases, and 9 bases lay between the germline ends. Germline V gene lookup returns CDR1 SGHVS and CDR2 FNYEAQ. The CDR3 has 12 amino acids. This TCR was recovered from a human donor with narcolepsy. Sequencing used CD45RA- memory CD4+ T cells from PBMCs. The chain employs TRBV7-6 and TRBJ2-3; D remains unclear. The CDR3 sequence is CASSQTQDTQYF. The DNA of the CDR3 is TGTGCCAGCAGTCAAACCCAAGATACGCAGTATTTT.